This T cell receptor beta chain was profiled in a study of blood T cell repertoires in COVID-19. Generated by immunoSEQ multiplex PCR, the TCRdb table keeps only in-frame clones and is missing some. The sample comprises some 200,000 clones, roughly 80% of which are singletons, and 4% to 6.5% rests with the top ten. The CDR3 length is 12 residues. Germline V gene lookup returns CDR1 ENHRY and CDR2 SYGVKD. V dropped 3 bases and J dropped 3 bases, with 5 bases sitting between them. Participants, roughly 18 to 90 years old, spanned under 30 US areas. Sequenced input: PBMCs or T cells enriched from blood (not recorded which). The V gene is TRBV10-3, the J gene TRBJ2-5, with D perhaps matching TRBD1 (5 bases). This clonotype originated in a woman between 55 and 75 years old with acute COVID-19. The chain's CDR3 is CAISEGEETQYF. Here the CDR3 DNA reads TGTGCCATCAGTGAAGGGGAAGAGACCCAGTACTTC.